This passage covers 10 T cell receptor beta chains from one sample sequenced in a study of blood T cell repertoires in COVID-19. The table came from immunoSEQ multiplex PCR; TCRdb's copy has only in-frame clones and leaves some out. Of 100,000 or so clones in the sample, roughly 80% were seen once. Sequencing input: peripheral blood. These receptors were obtained from a woman over 75 with acute or convalescent COVID-19.

The rearrangement uses TRBV30 and TRBJ2-2, with D maybe TRBD1 (6 bases). Germline V CDR1 and CDR2: GTSNPN, SVGIG (reference sequence). Deletions cut 4 bases from V and 5 bases from J, with 8 bases between. The CDR3 extends over 12 amino acids. As DNA, the CDR3 is TGTGCCTGGAAGGGGGTAACCGGGGAGCTGTTTTTT. Residues: CAWKGVTGELFF.

The gene calls are TRBV5-8 and TRBJ2-7, with a tentative D call TRBD1 (6 bases). CDR1 is SGHTS and CDR2 is YDEGEE in the germline V gene. The V and J ends lost 5 bases and 2 bases respectively, with 17 bases between them. CDR3 length: 15 amino acids. As DNA, the CDR3 is TGTGCCAGCAGTTTACACAGGGTCCAAACCTACGAGCAGTACTTC. It codes for CASSLHRVQTYEQYF. Full variable domain (outside the CDR3, taken from reference TRBV5-8 and TRBJ2-7): EAGVTQSPTHLIKTRGQQATLRCSPISGHTSVYWYQQALGLGLQFLLWYDEGEERNRGNFPPRFSGRQFPNYSSELNVNALELEDSALYLCASSLHRVQTYEQYFGPGTRLTVT.

The chain links TRBV25-1 to TRBJ2-4, with D perhaps TRBD1 (6 bases). Trimming removed 0 bases at V and 1 base at J, with 7 bases between. Per the germline V gene, CDR1 is MGHDK and CDR2 is SYGVNS. CDR3 size: 15 residues. CDR3 DNA sequence: TGTGCCAGCAGTGAATATGGACAGGCCAAAAACATTCAGTACTTC. Its protein product is CASSEYGQAKNIQYF.

V gene TRBV27 combines with J gene TRBJ2-3; 10 bases map to TRBD1. The length of the CDR3 is 21 residues. V dropped 2 bases and J dropped 3; count of bases not matched to a gene: 20. Germline assignment: CDR1 MNHEY and CDR2 SMNVEV (reference sequence). The CDR3 sequence: CASSLRSPGQGKVVETDTQYF. The DNA for the CDR3 is TGTGCCAGCAGTTTAAGATCCCCGGGACAGGGGAAGGTAGTTGAGACAGATACGCAGTATTTT.

Regarding this clone: The germline gene is not matched at one end of the junction; a read error may be the cause. J is TRBJ1-2 and V is TRBV6-6; 9 nucleotides agree with TRBD1. Germline values: CDR1 MNHNY, CDR2 SVGAGI (reference sequence). This CDR3 comprises 12 residues. As DNA, the CDR3 is TGTGCCAGCAGTAGGGGACAGGGAGACATCTTTTTC. Translation: CASSRGQGDIFF.

The V gene is TRBV11-3, the J gene TRBJ1-2; D not certain. The CDR3 runs to 12 residues. CDR1 and CDR2 from the germline V gene are SGHNT and YENEEA. With 3 bases removed from V and 4 bases from J, the gap between germline ends came to 6 bases. The CDR3 DNA is TGTGCCAGCAGCTTTCGGGTCTATGGCTACACCTTC. This encodes CASSFRVYGYTF.

This chain uses TRBV25-1 with TRBJ1-1; a weak D match, TRBD1 (6 bases). The CDR3 covers 12 residues. V lost 8 bases to trimming and J lost 7 bases, with 14 bases between them. Germline V gene sequence: CDR1 MGHDK, CDR2 SYGVNS. This CDR3 is CASVGDNFEAFF. CDR3 nucleotides: TGTGCCAGCGTGGGGGACAACTTTGAAGCTTTCTTT.

The DNA of the CDR3 is TGCGCCAGCAGCCTTAAGGGGGATAGCAATCAGCCCCAGCATTTT. Its protein is CASSLKGDSNQPQHF. This chain uses TRBV4-1 with TRBJ1-5, with D possibly TRBD1 on 6 matching bases. This CDR3 has 15 residues. Germline CDR1 reads MGHRA; CDR2 reads YSYEKL. V lost 4 bases and J lost 0, with 10 bases in between.

This chain joins TRBV7-8 and TRBJ2-4; no definite D call. The CDR3 length is 15 residues. Trimming removed 0 bases at V and 0 bases at J, with 6 bases between. Germline assignment: CDR1 SGHVS and CDR2 FQNEAQ. Here the CDR3 reads CASSLAGLAKNIQYF. CDR3 nucleotide sequence: TGTGCCAGCAGCTTAGCCGGTCTAGCCAAAAACATTCAGTACTTC.

The gene calls are TRBV2 and TRBJ2-1, with 7 bases fitting TRBD2. The CDR3 totals 14 residues. Germline trimming cut 6 bases from V and 7 bases from J; bases unmatched to any gene: 9. CDR1 and CDR2 (germline): SNHLY, FYNNEI. The CDR3 region has the DNA TGTGCCAGCAGGCTAGCGGTCACCTCAAATGAGCAGTTCTTC. It codes for CASRLAVTSNEQFF.